This TCR beta chain is from a study of T cell clonotyping in hematopoietic cell transplantation. Some clones are missing from TCRdb's copy, which holds only in-frame ones; the method was immunoSEQ multiplex PCR. Of about 5,500 clones in the sample, over 85% were seen once. The CDR3 is made up of 13 amino acids. Germline V gives CDR1 GTSNPN, CDR2 SVGIG (reference sequence). With 2 bases removed from V and 10 bases from J, the gap between germline ends came to 15 bases. This chain joins TRBV30 and TRBJ2-1, with D hard to call. The sequenced sample was peripheral blood mononuclear cells, obtained 100 days after allogeneic stem cell transplant. This sequence was found in a male patient aged 70-85 years who had an allogeneic stem cell transplant from an unrelated donor, so T cells may come from the graft donor. Some clones in this sample may be carry-over from other donors' samples. CDR3 sequence (DNA): TGTGCCTGGAGTTTTAGCCCTTGGCGGGAGCAGTTCTTC. Encoded protein: CAWSFSPWREQFF.